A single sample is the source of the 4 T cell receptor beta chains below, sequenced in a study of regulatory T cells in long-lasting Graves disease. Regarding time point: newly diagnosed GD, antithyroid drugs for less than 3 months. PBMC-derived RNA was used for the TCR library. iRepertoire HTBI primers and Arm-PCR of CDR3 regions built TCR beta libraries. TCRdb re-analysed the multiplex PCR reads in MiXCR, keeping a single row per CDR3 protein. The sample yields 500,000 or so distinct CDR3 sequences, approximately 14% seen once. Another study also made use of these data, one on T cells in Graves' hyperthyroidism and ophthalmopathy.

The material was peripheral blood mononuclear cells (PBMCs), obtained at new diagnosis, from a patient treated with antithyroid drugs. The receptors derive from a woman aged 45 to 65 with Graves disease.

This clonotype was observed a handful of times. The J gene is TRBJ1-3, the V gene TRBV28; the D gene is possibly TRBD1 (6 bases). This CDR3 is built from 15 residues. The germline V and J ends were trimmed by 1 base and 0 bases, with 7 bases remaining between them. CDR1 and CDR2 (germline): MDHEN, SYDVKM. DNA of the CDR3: TGTGCCAGCAGTTTATCCAGGGGCTCTGGAAACACCATATATTTT. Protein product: CASSLSRGSGNTIYF.

The CDR3 bases are TGTGCCAGCAGCCTTCCAGGCCCCGAGCAGTACTTC. Amino acid sequence: CASSLPGPEQYF. The chain recombines TRBV9 with TRBJ2-7; no reliable D call. CDR1 and CDR2 (germline): SGDLS, YYNGEE. This CDR3 has 12 residues. V gave up 4 bases and J gave up 6 bases, with 11 bases separating them. Variable domain in full (rest from reference TRBV9 and TRBJ2-7): DSGVTQTPKHLITATGQRVTLRCSPRSGDLSVYWYQQSLDQGLQFLIQYYNGEERAKGNILERFSAQQFPDLHSELNLSSLELGDSALYFCASSLPGPEQYFGPGTRLTVT.

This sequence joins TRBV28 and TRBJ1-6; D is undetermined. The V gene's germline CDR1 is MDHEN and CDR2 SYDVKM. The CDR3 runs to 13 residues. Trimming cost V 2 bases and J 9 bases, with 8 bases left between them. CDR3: CASSLQQSSPLHF. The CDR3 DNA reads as TGTGCCAGCAGTTTACAACAGAGTTCACCCCTCCACTTT. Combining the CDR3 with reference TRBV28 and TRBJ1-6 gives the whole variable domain DVKVTQSSRYLVKRTGEKVFLECVQDMDHENMFWYRQDPGLGLRLIYFSYDVKMKEKGDIPEGYSVSREKKERFSLILESASTNQTSMYLCASSLQQSSPLHFGNGTRLTVT.

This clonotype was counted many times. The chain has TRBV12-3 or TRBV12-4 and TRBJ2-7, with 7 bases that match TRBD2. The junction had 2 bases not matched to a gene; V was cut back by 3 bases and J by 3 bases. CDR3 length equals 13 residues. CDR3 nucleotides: TGTGCCAGCAGTTTGAGCGGGAACTACGAGCAGTACTTC. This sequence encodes CASSLSGNYEQYF.